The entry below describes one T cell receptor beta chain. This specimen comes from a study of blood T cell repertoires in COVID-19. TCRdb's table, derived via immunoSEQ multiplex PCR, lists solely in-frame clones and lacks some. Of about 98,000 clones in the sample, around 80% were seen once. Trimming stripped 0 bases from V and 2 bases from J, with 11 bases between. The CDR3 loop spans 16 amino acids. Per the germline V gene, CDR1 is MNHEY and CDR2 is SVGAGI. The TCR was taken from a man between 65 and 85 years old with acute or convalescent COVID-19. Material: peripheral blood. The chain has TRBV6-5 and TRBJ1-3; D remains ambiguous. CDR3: CASSYSGSNAGNTIYF. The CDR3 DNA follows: TGTGCCAGCAGTTACTCCGGGTCGAACGCTGGAAACACCATATATTTT.